Listed below are T cell receptor beta chains from one sample, sequenced in a study of control samples from healthy donors and cancer patients. Measured with immunoSEQ multiplex PCR; TCRdb has only the in-frame clones, and not every one. The sample records 100,000 or so clones, roughly four fifths being singletons. The sample consisted of blood. The receptors derive from a woman aged 55-69 years in good health. Both conserved end residues are trimmed from each CDR3. Fields, in order: CDR3 protein, V gene, J gene.

CDR3: ASSSELFYGYT
V: TRBV28
J: TRBJ1-2

CDR3: AITSLPGAGGNTIY
V: TRBV10-3
J: TRBJ1-3

CDR3: ASSQDRRNEKLF
V: TRBV6-2/TRBV6-3
J: TRBJ1-4

CDR3: ASSQGNRAVYNEQF
V: TRBV3-1/TRBV3-2
J: TRBJ2-1

CDR3: ASLRGKGISGNTIY
V: TRBV28
J: TRBJ1-3

CDR3: ASSSTGALYGYT
V: TRBV7-2
J: TRBJ1-2

CDR3: ASSLAQGRGANSPLH
V: TRBV5-6
J: TRBJ1-6

CDR3: ASSEWGWASRC
V: TRBV2
J: TRBJ2-7

CDR3: ASSPEHLQGASSVAF
V: TRBV28
J: TRBJ1-1

CDR3: ASSFWDSGGTEAF
V: TRBV14
J: TRBJ1-1

CDR3: ASSPQEGQYYEQY
V: TRBV5-4
J: TRBJ2-7

CDR3: ASSQVDRANYGYT
V: TRBV14
J: TRBJ1-2

CDR3: ASRSNGGLNEKLF
V: TRBV6-5
J: TRBJ1-4

CDR3: ASSGQAGNTGELF
V: TRBV19
J: TRBJ2-2

CDR3: ASSLDRAGETQY
V: TRBV18
J: TRBJ2-5

CDR3: ASSQTSGRAGSKRETQY
V: TRBV4-2
J: TRBJ2-5

CDR3: TSSGLGGLAKNIQY
V: TRBV4-1
J: TRBJ2-4

CDR3: ASSPAGGNTGELF
V: TRBV9
J: TRBJ2-2

CDR3: ATTGGNQPQH
V: TRBV9
J: TRBJ1-5

CDR3: ASSPGQGRYGYT
V: TRBV27
J: TRBJ1-2

CDR3: SVGSSGLGEQY
V: TRBV29-1
J: TRBJ2-7

CDR3: ATRQGINYGYT
V: TRBV19
J: TRBJ1-2

CDR3: ASSPSLFTVYSNQPQH
V: TRBV6-6
J: TRBJ1-5